A selection of T cell receptor beta chains follows, all from one sample in a study of blood T cells in healthy people across ages. TCRdb redid the calling of the 5' RACE reads with MiXCR, one entry per CDR3 protein. Seen here are 790,000 or so distinct CDR3 sequences, about 61% observed once, and the top ten hold around a quarter. The sample was blood. All receptors come from a middle-aged man in good health. The CDR3 runs from the conserved cysteine through the conserved F or W. The order of the fields is clone size, J gene, D gene, V gene, CDR3 DNA, CDR3 protein. The D gene is left open where the match is weak. For some rows the clone size is stated as once, few or many, or as a class when expanded; others skip it.

abundance: once; j_gene: TRBJ1-2; d_gene: .; v_gene: TRBV29-1; CDR3nt: TGCAGCGTAGCCCGGACAGTAGGAGGCTACACCTTC; CDR3aa: CSVARTVGGYTF
abundance: .; j_gene: TRBJ2-7; d_gene: TRBD1; v_gene: TRBV28; CDR3nt: TGTGCCAGCAGTTTTTTCGGACAGGGGGCGGGTTACGAGCAGTACTTC; CDR3aa: CASSFFGQGAGYEQYF
abundance: .; j_gene: TRBJ2-3; d_gene: .; v_gene: TRBV2; CDR3nt: TGTGCCAGCAGCCGTGCGACCAACACAGATACGCAGTATTTT; CDR3aa: CASSRATNTDTQYF
abundance: .; j_gene: TRBJ2-5; d_gene: .; v_gene: TRBV5-1; CDR3nt: TGCGCCAGCAGCCTGAGACAGGTGGAGACCCAGTACTTC; CDR3aa: CASSLRQVETQYF
abundance: few; j_gene: TRBJ2-3; d_gene: TRBD2; v_gene: TRBV20-1; CDR3nt: TGCAGTGCTGGTATAGCGGGGCGCACAGATACGCAGTATTTT; CDR3aa: CSAGIAGRTDTQYF
abundance: .; j_gene: TRBJ2-3; d_gene: TRBD2; v_gene: TRBV4-2; CDR3nt: TGTGCCAGTAGCCAATCCGGACTAGCTGGGACAGATACGCAGTATTTT; CDR3aa: CASSQSGLAGTDTQYF
abundance: .; j_gene: TRBJ2-7; d_gene: .; v_gene: TRBV4-1; CDR3nt: TGCGCCAGCAGCCGGACAAGAGGTAGTGATTACGAGCAGTACTTC; CDR3aa: CASSRTRGSDYEQYF
abundance: .; j_gene: TRBJ2-5; d_gene: TRBD1; v_gene: TRBV6-6; CDR3nt: TGTGCCAGCAGCCGCCCGGACAGGGAAGAGACCCAGTACTTC; CDR3aa: CASSRPDREETQYF
abundance: once; j_gene: TRBJ2-7; d_gene: TRBD1; v_gene: TRBV7-2; CDR3nt: TGTGCCAGCAGCCAACCGACAGGGGTAATATACGAGCAGTACTTC; CDR3aa: CASSQPTGVIYEQYF
abundance: few; j_gene: TRBJ2-1; d_gene: TRBD1; v_gene: TRBV29-1; CDR3nt: TGCAGCGTTAGGGCAGGGACAGGGGGCGGTGAGCAGTTCTTC; CDR3aa: CSVRAGTGGGEQFF
abundance: .; j_gene: TRBJ2-7; d_gene: .; v_gene: TRBV6-4; CDR3nt: TGTGCCAGCACAGACAACAGGAGTCTTTTCAGTGAGCAGTACTTC; CDR3aa: CASTDNRSLFSEQYF
abundance: .; j_gene: TRBJ2-1; d_gene: TRBD2; v_gene: TRBV15; CDR3nt: TGTGCCACCAGCCGGACTAGCGGGAGAAACAATGAGCAGTTCTTC; CDR3aa: CATSRTSGRNNEQFF
abundance: .; j_gene: TRBJ2-5; d_gene: .; v_gene: TRBV9; CDR3nt: TGTGCCAGCAGCGTAGACCCCGAAGGACTTACGAAGGAGACCCAGTACTTC; CDR3aa: CASSVDPEGLTKETQYF
abundance: .; j_gene: TRBJ1-4; d_gene: TRBD1; v_gene: TRBV12-3/TRBV12-4; CDR3nt: TGTGCCAGCAGCCAGGGGGATGAAAAACTGTTTTTT; CDR3aa: CASSQGDEKLFF
abundance: few; j_gene: TRBJ2-5; d_gene: TRBD2; v_gene: TRBV12-3/TRBV12-4; CDR3nt: TGTGCCAGCAGTCCGGCGGGGGGCTGGGAGACCCAGTACTTC; CDR3aa: CASSPAGGWETQYF
abundance: few; j_gene: TRBJ2-7; d_gene: TRBD1; v_gene: TRBV7-6; CDR3nt: TGTGCCAGCAGCTTGGAAGCGGGACAGGGGGCTTACGAGCAGTACTTC; CDR3aa: CASSLEAGQGAYEQYF
abundance: few; j_gene: TRBJ2-1; d_gene: .; v_gene: TRBV15; CDR3nt: TGTGCCACCAGCAAGGAGATAAGTAAGGGTTCCTACAATGAGCAGTTCTTC; CDR3aa: CATSKEISKGSYNEQFF
abundance: few; j_gene: TRBJ2-7; d_gene: .; v_gene: TRBV29-1; CDR3nt: TGCAGCGTTGGTTACCGGGAAACCTACGAGCAGTACTTC; CDR3aa: CSVGYRETYEQYF
abundance: few; j_gene: TRBJ2-3; d_gene: .; v_gene: TRBV24-1; CDR3nt: TGTGCCACCAGTGATCCCAGGGGTTTGGCAGATACGCAGTATTTT; CDR3aa: CATSDPRGLADTQYF
abundance: few; j_gene: TRBJ2-7; d_gene: TRBD2; v_gene: TRBV4-3; CDR3nt: TGCGCCAGCAGCCAGGGACTAGCGGGAGCTAAGGAGCAGTACTTC; CDR3aa: CASSQGLAGAKEQYF
abundance: .; j_gene: TRBJ2-2; d_gene: TRBD1; v_gene: TRBV4-3; CDR3nt: TGCGCCAGCAGCCGGGGGACAGGATCAATTAACACCGGGGAGCTGTTTTTT; CDR3aa: CASSRGTGSINTGELFF
abundance: few; j_gene: TRBJ1-1; d_gene: .; v_gene: TRBV20-1; CDR3nt: TGCAGTGCTAGGGGGAACACTGAAGCTTTCTTT; CDR3aa: CSARGNTEAFF
abundance: few; j_gene: TRBJ2-3; d_gene: .; v_gene: TRBV29-1; CDR3nt: TGCAGCGTCCCGGCGCAACACCTACGCACAGATACGCAGTATTTT; CDR3aa: CSVPAQHLRTDTQYF
abundance: .; j_gene: TRBJ2-7; d_gene: .; v_gene: TRBV10-3; CDR3nt: TGTGCCATCAGGAAAACGGACGGCTCCTACGAGCAGTACTTC; CDR3aa: CAIRKTDGSYEQYF
abundance: .; j_gene: TRBJ2-1; d_gene: TRBD2; v_gene: TRBV20-1; CDR3nt: TGCAGTGCTAGAGATCAGAGGAGCGGGGGTTACAATGAGCAGTTCTTC; CDR3aa: CSARDQRSGGYNEQFF
abundance: .; j_gene: TRBJ2-5; d_gene: .; v_gene: TRBV10-3; CDR3nt: TGTGCCATCAGTGAGGGAGGGCGGTCTCAAGAGACCCAGTACTTC; CDR3aa: CAISEGGRSQETQYF
abundance: few; j_gene: TRBJ2-7; d_gene: TRBD1; v_gene: TRBV18; CDR3nt: TGTGCCAGCTCAGAAGACAGGGGCGAGCAGTACTTC; CDR3aa: CASSEDRGEQYF
abundance: .; j_gene: TRBJ2-7; d_gene: TRBD2; v_gene: TRBV14; CDR3nt: TGTGCCAGCAGCTCCTACCAGCGGGGGAACAATGAGCAGTACTTC; CDR3aa: CASSSYQRGNNEQYF
abundance: .; j_gene: TRBJ1-2; d_gene: .; v_gene: TRBV4-3; CDR3nt: TGCGCCAGCAGCCAAGAATTAGGCAGGGGACATGGCTACACCTTC; CDR3aa: CASSQELGRGHGYTF
abundance: few; j_gene: TRBJ2-5; d_gene: .; v_gene: TRBV12-3/TRBV12-4; CDR3nt: TGTGCCAGCAGCCATGAGAACCAAGAGACCCAGTACTTC; CDR3aa: CASSHENQETQYF
abundance: .; j_gene: TRBJ1-5; d_gene: .; v_gene: TRBV11-2; CDR3nt: TGTGCCAGCAGCTTAGGCCCAGGGATCGGACAGCCCCAGCATTTT; CDR3aa: CASSLGPGIGQPQHF
abundance: few; j_gene: TRBJ2-3; d_gene: TRBD2; v_gene: TRBV7-3; CDR3nt: TGTGCCAGCAGCGAGGCGGGAGCTGGGGATACGCAGTATTTT; CDR3aa: CASSEAGAGDTQYF
abundance: .; j_gene: TRBJ2-3; d_gene: .; v_gene: TRBV14; CDR3nt: TGTGCCAGCAGCTTCGTTCGCACAGATACGCAGTATTTT; CDR3aa: CASSFVRTDTQYF
abundance: .; j_gene: TRBJ2-1; d_gene: .; v_gene: TRBV28; CDR3nt: TGTGCCAGCAGTTTTCTTCCGAACAATGAGCAGTTCTTC; CDR3aa: CASSFLPNNEQFF
abundance: .; j_gene: TRBJ2-2; d_gene: TRBD1; v_gene: TRBV12-3/TRBV12-4; CDR3nt: TGTGCCAGCAGTCCGGGACAGCCGAACACCGGGGAGCTGTTTTTT; CDR3aa: CASSPGQPNTGELFF
abundance: few; j_gene: TRBJ2-1; d_gene: TRBD2; v_gene: TRBV20-1; CDR3nt: TGCAGTGCTAGAGATCCAGCGGGAGCGCCCGACAATGAGCAGTTCTTC; CDR3aa: CSARDPAGAPDNEQFF
abundance: .; j_gene: TRBJ2-2; d_gene: .; v_gene: TRBV2; CDR3nt: TGTGCCAGCAGTGATGTCTTAATCACCGGGGAGCTGTTTTTT; CDR3aa: CASSDVLITGELFF
abundance: .; j_gene: TRBJ2-7; d_gene: TRBD1; v_gene: TRBV28; CDR3nt: TGTGCCGGGGGGACAGGCCAGTTCCCCTACGAGCAGTACTTC; CDR3aa: CAGGTGQFPYEQYF
abundance: few; j_gene: TRBJ2-1; d_gene: TRBD1; v_gene: TRBV29-1; CDR3nt: TGCAGCGTTGAAGGTGGGGACAGGGCCTACAATGAGCAGTTCTTC; CDR3aa: CSVEGGDRAYNEQFF
abundance: few; j_gene: TRBJ2-3; d_gene: TRBD1; v_gene: TRBV7-2; CDR3nt: TGTGCCAGCAGCCCCTCCAGGGGGAGCACAGATACGCAGTATTTT; CDR3aa: CASSPSRGSTDTQYF
abundance: .; j_gene: TRBJ1-5; d_gene: .; v_gene: TRBV28; CDR3nt: TGTGCCAGCCAAAGACAGACGGGGAATCAGCCCCAGCATTTT; CDR3aa: CASQRQTGNQPQHF
abundance: .; j_gene: TRBJ1-1; d_gene: .; v_gene: TRBV27; CDR3nt: TGTGCCAGCAGCCTGGCGCGGAGAAACACTGAAGCTTTCTTT; CDR3aa: CASSLARRNTEAFF
abundance: .; j_gene: TRBJ1-2; d_gene: .; v_gene: TRBV7-9; CDR3nt: TGTGCCAGCGGGGCAAGTCGTGGCTACACCTTC; CDR3aa: CASGASRGYTF
abundance: .; j_gene: TRBJ2-1; d_gene: TRBD1; v_gene: TRBV20-1; CDR3nt: TGCAGTGCTGACCAGGGACAGGGAATTTATGAGCAGTTCTTC; CDR3aa: CSADQGQGIYEQFF
abundance: .; j_gene: TRBJ2-3; d_gene: .; v_gene: TRBV11-2; CDR3nt: TGTGCCAGCAGCTTATGGGCCAGGGCAGATACGCAGTATTTT; CDR3aa: CASSLWARADTQYF
abundance: .; j_gene: TRBJ2-1; d_gene: .; v_gene: TRBV2; CDR3nt: TGTGCCAGCTGGATGGGAAATGAGCAGTTCTTC; CDR3aa: CASWMGNEQFF
abundance: many; j_gene: TRBJ2-5; d_gene: TRBD2; v_gene: TRBV20-1; CDR3nt: TGCAGTGCTGTATCTGGGACTAGCTCCATTAGCGCGAAAGAGACCCAGTACTTC; CDR3aa: CSAVSGTSSISAKETQYF
abundance: .; j_gene: TRBJ2-3; d_gene: TRBD2; v_gene: TRBV27; CDR3nt: TGTGCCAGCAGTCCCCCAGCGGGATATAGCACAGATACGCAGTATTTT; CDR3aa: CASSPPAGYSTDTQYF
abundance: .; j_gene: TRBJ2-5; d_gene: .; v_gene: TRBV10-3; CDR3nt: TGTGCCATCAGTGTGAACCAAGAGACCCAGTACTTC; CDR3aa: CAISVNQETQYF
abundance: .; j_gene: TRBJ2-6; d_gene: .; v_gene: TRBV14; CDR3nt: TGTGCCAGCAGCCAAGACAACGGGGGCCTTCCCAACGTCCTGACTTTC; CDR3aa: CASSQDNGGLPNVLTF
abundance: .; j_gene: TRBJ1-1; d_gene: TRBD1; v_gene: TRBV11-2; CDR3nt: TGTGCCAGCAGCGCGGGACAGGGTTTGGAAGCTTTCTTT; CDR3aa: CASSAGQGLEAFF
abundance: .; j_gene: TRBJ1-2; d_gene: TRBD1; v_gene: TRBV7-9; CDR3nt: TGTGCCAGCAGCCAGGGGGGGCTCGGCTATGGCTACACCTTC; CDR3aa: CASSQGGLGYGYTF